Listed here are 29 T cell receptor beta chains from one sample, sequenced in a study of blood T cell repertoires in COVID-19. Sequenced by immunoSEQ multiplex PCR; TCRdb stores in-frame clones only, minus some. The table has about 290,000 clones, about 85% seen once; the top ten hold approximately 3.8%. The sequenced material came from peripheral blood. These TCRs come from a woman between 45 and 60 years old with active or convalescent COVID-19.

V usage is TRBV7-2 and J usage is TRBJ2-5; 7 bases fit TRBD2. The length of the CDR3 is 15 residues. With V trimmed by 2 bases and J by 3 bases, 6 bases remained unmatched. Germline lookup yields CDR1 SGHTA and CDR2 FQGNSA. The CDR3 sequence: CASSLYGSGKETQYF. The CDR3 nucleotides read TGTGCCAGCAGCTTATATGGCAGCGGGAAAGAGACCCAGTACTTC.

This clone was seen only a few times. The chain links TRBV10-2 to TRBJ2-7; no reliable D call. Germline loops: CDR1 WSHSY, CDR2 SAAADI. The CDR3 has 13 residues. V was pared by 6 bases and J by 5 bases, with 14 bases between. CDR3 sequence: CASRPSGLDEQYF. The CDR3 nucleotides read TGCGCCAGCAGGCCTAGTGGCTTAGACGAGCAGTACTTC.

The rearrangement uses TRBV30 and TRBJ1-4, with 7 bases lining up with TRBD1. With 5 bases clipped from V and 3 bases from J, the junction kept 3 bases outside the gene matches. CDR3 length: 13 residues. Per the germline V gene, CDR1 is GTSNPN and CDR2 is SVGIG (reference sequence). CDR3 coding DNA: TGTGCCTGGCACCAGGGGGCTAATGAAAAACTGTTTTTT. This codes for CAWHQGANEKLFF.

This sequence joins TRBV6-5 and TRBJ1-4, with 9 bases fitting TRBD1. The CDR3 loop spans 14 amino acids. V lost 6 bases, J lost 8 bases, and 7 bases stayed unmatched. Germline V gene lookup returns CDR1 MNHEY and CDR2 SVGAGI. The DNA for the CDR3 is TGTGCCAGCAGGAAGGGACAGGGCGGGGAAAAACTGTTTTTT. Translation: CASRKGQGGEKLFF.

The gene calls are TRBV11-2 and TRBJ1-3; D not certain. The germline gives CDR1 SGHAT, CDR2 FQNNGV. CDR3 length: 14 residues. Deletions cut 3 bases from V and 3 bases from J, with 9 bases between. The CDR3 region has the DNA TGTGCCAGCAGCTTGGCGGGAAGTGGAAACACCATATATTTT. It translates to CASSLAGSGNTIYF.

The rearrangement uses TRBV5-1 and TRBJ1-4; TRBD1 might be the D (5 bases). Germline assignment: CDR1 SGHRS and CDR2 YFSETQ. The V end lost 3 bases, the J end lost 0 bases, and 15 bases lay between the germline ends. The CDR3 is 17 residues long. The CDR3 nucleotides are TGCGCCAGCAGCTACCGACAGCCATTTGCAACTAATGAAAAACTGTTTTTT. This translates into CASSYRQPFATNEKLFF.

The V and J genes are TRBV10-3 and TRBJ1-1; D is undetermined. The CDR3 sequence is 14 residues long. The germline V and J ends were trimmed by 1 base and 4 bases, with 10 bases remaining between them. Germline CDR1 is ENHRY and CDR2 is SYGVKD. CDR3 residues: CAISEFQASTEAFF. CDR3 nucleotides: TGTGCCATCAGTGAGTTTCAGGCGAGCACTGAAGCTTTCTTT.

The rearrangement uses TRBV19 and TRBJ1-1; the match to TRBD1 covers 8 bases. CDR1 is LNHDA and CDR2 is SQIVND in the germline V gene (reference sequence). This CDR3 has 19 amino acids. J gave up 2 bases and V 6 bases, and 20 bases lay outside the gene matches. The CDR3 DNA reads TGTGCCAGTAGCCCGAGCTATGCAGGGGGCAAGGGTGGCAACACTGAAGCTTTCTTT. Translated, it gives CASSPSYAGGKGGNTEAFF.

The rearrangement uses TRBV29-1 and TRBJ2-7; 8 bases map to TRBD1. The germline CDR1 and CDR2 sequences are SQVTM and ANQGSEA. V was clipped by 7 bases and J by 4 bases; unmatched bases: 9. The CDR3 contains 13 residues. The CDR3 DNA follows: TGCAGCGCCAAGGGACAGGACTTATACGAGCAGTACTTC. Amino acids: CSAKGQDLYEQYF.

This chain joins TRBV30 and TRBJ1-6; 8 bases are shared with TRBD1. Germline V gene data show CDR1 as GTSNPN and CDR2 as SVGIG (reference sequence). Trimming removed 3 bases from V and 8 bases from J; junction bases left unmatched: 9. This CDR3 region has 15 residues. The CDR3 is CAWRPTGAWDSPLHF. The CDR3 coding sequence is TGTGCCTGGAGACCGACAGGGGCCTGGGATTCACCCCTCCACTTT. The full variable domain, in which reference TRBV30 and TRBJ1-6 provide the parts outside the CDR3, is SQTIHQWPATLVQPVGSPLSLECTVEGTSNPNLYWYRQAAGRGLQLLFYSVGIGQISSEVPQNLSASRPQDRQFILSSKKLLLSDSGFYLCAWRPTGAWDSPLHFGNGTRLTVT.

J is TRBJ1-2 and V is TRBV5-4, with 8 nucleotides matching TRBD1. The CDR3 is 15 residues long. Germline CDR1 reads SGHNT; CDR2 reads YYREEE (reference sequence). J gave up 8 bases and V 4 bases, and 13 bases lay outside the gene matches. This chain's CDR3 is CASSPSQGALYGYTF. CDR3 DNA: TGTGCCAGCAGCCCGTCCCAGGGGGCGCTTTACGGCTACACCTTC. Looking up the rest from reference TRBV5-4 and TRBJ1-2 gives the full variable domain: ETGVTQSPTHLIKTRGQQVTLRCSSQSGHNTVSWYQQALGQGPQFIFQYYREEENGRGNFPPRFSGLQFPNYSSELNVNALELDDSALYLCASSPSQGALYGYTFGSGTRLTVV.

The V gene is TRBV5-1, the J gene TRBJ2-1; 15 nucleotides agree with TRBD2. CDR1 is SGHRS and CDR2 is YFSETQ in the germline V gene. The CDR3 has 17 residues. J lost 7 bases, V lost 3 bases, and 8 bases had no gene match. CDR3 sequence: CASSSPAGLAGGNEQFF. The CDR3 DNA reads TGCGCCAGCAGCTCGCCGGCGGGACTAGCGGGAGGTAATGAGCAGTTCTTC.

This chain joins TRBV6-5 and TRBJ2-3; 7 nucleotides line up with TRBD2. From germline, CDR1 is MNHEY and CDR2 SVGAGI. The CDR3 consists of 16 residues. J gave up 2 bases and V 4 bases, and 9 bases lay outside the gene matches. CDR3: CASSFRLAAPTDTQYF. The CDR3 nucleotides read TGTGCCAGCAGTTTCCGACTAGCAGCCCCCACAGATACGCAGTATTTT.

The J gene is TRBJ1-2, the V gene TRBV6-5; TRBD1 is a possible D gene (5 bases). Germline CDR1 is MNHEY and CDR2 is SVGAGI. CDR3 length equals 13 residues. The V and J ends lost 6 bases and 5 bases respectively, with 13 bases between them. In DNA, the CDR3 is TGTGCCAGCAGCGGAGGGACTTGGTATGGCTACACCTTC. Protein sequence: CASSGGTWYGYTF.

V is TRBV5-3 and J is TRBJ2-7; 9 bases line up with TRBD2. TRBV5-3 carries the ORF label, with uncertain function. This CDR3 spans 17 amino acids. V was pared by 4 bases and J by 5 bases, with 16 bases of the junction left unmatched. CDR3 loop: CARSAESLAGRIDEQYF. The CDR3 DNA is TGTGCCAGAAGCGCCGAATCGCTAGCGGGGAGGATTGACGAGCAGTACTTC.

The rearrangement joins TRBV6-5 to TRBJ1-2, with TRBD1 matching 8 bases. Germline V lookup: CDR1 MNHEY, CDR2 SVGAGI. Germline trimming cut 5 bases from V and 8 bases from J; bases unmatched to any gene: 7. The CDR3 sequence is 13 residues long. The DNA for the CDR3 is TGTGCCAGCAGTAACAGGGGGTATGGCGGCTACACCTTC. Translating it yields CASSNRGYGGYTF.

The V and J genes are TRBV7-9 and TRBJ1-1; 12 bases are a match to TRBD1. The V and J ends lost 5 bases and 1 base, in that order; junction bases with no gene match: 2. The CDR3 spans 15 residues. CDR1 and CDR2 (germline): SEHNR, FQNEAQ (reference sequence). This CDR3 reads CASSRDRGPNTEAFF. CDR3 sequence (DNA): TGTGCCAGCAGCCGGGACAGGGGGCCGAACACTGAAGCTTTCTTT.

This sequence joins TRBV5-1 and TRBJ2-1; 12 bases are a match to TRBD2. The CDR3 has 18 amino acids. V trimming: 5 bases; J trimming: 4 bases; junction bases outside the gene matches: 13. The germline CDR1 and CDR2 sequences are SGHRS and YFSETQ. The chain's CDR3 is CASRKQLAGGGGYNEQFF. The CDR3 DNA is TGCGCCAGCAGGAAACAACTAGCGGGAGGTGGGGGGTACAATGAGCAGTTCTTC.

The V gene is TRBV27, the J gene TRBJ1-2; TRBD1 agrees at 7 bases. V lost 3 bases and J lost 4; bases outside the gene matches: 8. The CDR3 covers 15 residues. Per germline, CDR1 MNHEY and CDR2 SMNVEV (reference sequence). CDR3 protein: CASSLAQGIGYGYTF. For the CDR3, the DNA is TGTGCCAGCAGTTTGGCACAGGGGATTGGCTATGGCTACACCTTC.

The V and J genes are TRBV6-5 and TRBJ1-1; 10 positions agree with TRBD1. CDR1 and CDR2 (germline): MNHEY, SVGAGI. V was clipped by 10 bases and J by 4 bases; unmatched bases: 6. This CDR3 is built from 13 residues. The CDR3 DNA is TGTGCCACGGCGCGGGACAGGGGCACTGAAGCTTTCTTT. Its translation is CATARDRGTEAFF.

The rearrangement joins TRBV7-9 to TRBJ2-2; D not certain. The length of the CDR3 is 16 residues. V lost 3 bases and J 0 bases, leaving 11 bases between the germline ends. The germline V gene encodes CDR1 SEHNR and CDR2 FQNEAQ (reference sequence). DNA for the CDR3: TGTGCCAGCAGCTTCTATACAGCCCCGAACACCGGGGAGCTGTTTTTT. Its protein is CASSFYTAPNTGELFF.

This rearrangement joins TRBV24-1 to TRBJ1-4, with 10 bases fitting TRBD1. The CDR3 runs 23 residues. CDR1 is KGHDR, CDR2 SFDVKD, per germline. Unmatched junction bases numbered 22, after V lost 4 bases and J lost 0 bases. The CDR3 nucleotides read TGTGCCACCAGTGACCCTCAGATCCTCCGGGACAGGGGCCGCTATGCAACTAATGAAAAACTGTTTTTT. Translated: CATSDPQILRDRGRYATNEKLFF.

The V call is TRBV5-1, the J call TRBJ1-4, with TRBD1 matching 11 bases. The length of the CDR3 is 18 residues. Germline V gene lookup returns CDR1 SGHRS and CDR2 YFSETQ. Germline trimming cut 4 bases from V and 3 bases from J; bases unmatched to any gene: 11. In nucleotides, the CDR3 is TGCGCCAGCAGCCTCTCCGGGACAGGGGGGACGGCTAATGAAAAACTGTTTTTT. Translation: CASSLSGTGGTANEKLFF.

The V call is TRBV7-9, the J call TRBJ1-2, with 7 bases lining up with TRBD1. V shed 5 bases, J shed 4 bases, and the junction held 4 bases outside the gene matches. Germline CDR1 reads SEHNR; CDR2 reads FQNEAQ (reference sequence). The CDR3 has 13 amino acids. The CDR3 nucleotides are TGTGCCAGCAGCATGGGACAGATCTATGGCTACACCTTC. It is translated as CASSMGQIYGYTF.

V usage is TRBV21-1 and J usage is TRBJ2-7; the listed D gene, TRBD2, was not tested against the DNA. TRBV21-1 is marked as a pseudogene. The CDR3 spans 14 residues. CDR3 sequence (DNA): TGTGCCAGCAGCAAAGGAGGAGGGAAATACGAGCAGTACTTC. This gives the protein CASSKGGGKYEQYF.

The chain employs TRBV28 and TRBJ2-1; D is possibly TRBD1 (5 bases). This CDR3 region has 15 residues. Germline V gene data show CDR1 as MDHEN and CDR2 as SYDVKM. Trimming pared 3 bases from V and 9 bases from J, leaving 18 bases between. This CDR3 is CASSFTTARHSEQFF. The CDR3 DNA sequence: TGTGCCAGCAGTTTTACGACAGCCCGCCATAGTGAGCAGTTCTTC.

J is TRBJ1-1 and V is TRBV5-1; TRBD1 aligns across 7 bases. V gave up 1 base and J gave up 6 bases; unmatched junction bases: 24. Germline V gene data show CDR1 as SGHRS and CDR2 as YFSETQ. This CDR3 comprises 20 residues. CDR3 sequence reads: CASSLQTTNMAGGFLAEAFF. CDR3 DNA sequence: TGCGCCAGCAGCTTGCAGACTACGAATATGGCAGGGGGGTTTCTGGCTGAAGCTTTCTTT.

This clone was seen more than once but under ten times. The chain has TRBV6-6 and TRBJ1-6; 10 bases line up with TRBD1. With V trimmed by 5 bases and J by 1 base, 17 bases remained unmatched. This CDR3 region has 21 residues. The germline V gene has CDR1 MNHNY and CDR2 SVGAGI (reference sequence). CDR3 sequence reads: CASSPLLPDRGQVSYNSPLHF. CDR3 DNA: TGTGCCAGCAGTCCATTACTCCCCGACAGGGGGCAGGTATCCTATAATTCACCCCTCCACTTT.

The genes are TRBV14 and TRBJ1-1, with 8 nucleotides matching TRBD1. Germline CDR1 SGHDN, CDR2 FVKESK. V shed 1 base, J shed 1 base, and the junction held 11 bases outside the gene matches. This CDR3 has 18 residues. CDR3 sequence reads: CASSQGGETGGWNTEAFF. CDR3 nucleotides: TGTGCCAGCAGCCAAGGTGGGGAAACAGGGGGATGGAACACTGAAGCTTTCTTT.